The 13 T cell receptor beta chains below all came from one sample that was sequenced in a study of glioma-infiltrating T cells after dendritic cell vaccination. TCRdb's copy holds only in-frame clones and misses some; the assay was immunoSEQ multiplex PCR. The sample shows more than 95,000 clones, approximately 80% of them seen only once. Time point reported: after dendritic cell vaccination, including at tumor progression/relapse. Here the sequenced sample was blood, taken after dendritic cell vaccination. These receptors were taken from a human donor with glioblastoma.

CDR3 protein: CASGRTGETEAFF. CDR3 nucleotide sequence: TGTGCCAGCGGAAGGACAGGGGAGACTGAAGCTTTCTTT. The V call is TRBV2, the J call TRBJ1-1; 9 bases are shared with TRBD1. V trimming: 8 bases; J trimming: 5 bases; junction bases outside the gene matches: 6. Germline lookup yields CDR1 SNHLY and CDR2 FYNNEI. This CDR3 contains 13 residues.

The chain employs TRBV10-3 and TRBJ1-3; TRBD1 matches 8 bases. Looked up from germline, CDR1 is ENHRY and CDR2 is SYGVKD. The CDR3 is 16 amino acids. Trimming at V came to 5 bases and at J to 1 base, leaving 7 bases not matched to a gene. CDR3 region: CAISPGQGVSGNTIYF. In DNA, the CDR3 is TGTGCCATCAGTCCCGGACAGGGAGTGTCTGGAAACACCATATATTTT.

This chain joins TRBV27 and TRBJ2-7; 8 bases agree with TRBD1. This CDR3 region has 13 residues. Trimming cost V 6 bases and J 1 base; bases outside gene matches: 2. CDR1 and CDR2 (germline): MNHEY, SMNVEV (reference sequence). The CDR3 loop reads CASRQGGSYEQYF. The CDR3 DNA is TGTGCCAGCAGACAGGGGGGATCCTACGAGCAGTACTTC.

The rearrangement joins TRBV28 to TRBJ2-7; no firm D call. This CDR3 has 8 amino acids. Germline CDR1 and CDR2: MDHEN and SYDVKM. The CDR3 region has the DNA TGTGAACGGGACGAGCAGTACTTC. The encoded protein is CERDEQYF.

The chain is built from TRBV7-9 and TRBJ2-1, with TRBD2 matching 8 bases. Germline CDR1 SEHNR, CDR2 FQNEAQ (reference sequence). V lost 4 bases to trimming and J lost 10 bases; unmatched junction nucleotides: 12. This CDR3 region has 15 residues. DNA for the CDR3: TGTGCCAGCAGCTCAAGACCGGGACTAGGTACAGAGCAGTTCTTC. Amino acids: CASSSRPGLGTEQFF.

The gene calls are TRBV18 and TRBJ1-1, with a tentative D call TRBD1 (5 bases). Germline V gene lookup returns CDR1 KGHSH and CDR2 LQKENI. The CDR3 covers 16 residues. V lost 0 bases and J lost 1, with 12 bases in between. DNA for the CDR3: TGTGCCAGCTCACCACCGGCAGGGCAAACGAACACTGAAGCTTTCTTT. It yields the protein CASSPPAGQTNTEAFF.

About this clone itself: An end of the junction does not agree with germline; a read error may underlie this. This chain links TRBV7-7 with TRBJ2-5, with TRBD2 identical over 10 bases. The CDR3 totals 17 residues. CDR1 is SSHAT and CDR2 is FNYEAQ in the germline V gene (reference sequence). In DNA form, the CDR3 reads TGTGCTAGCAGCCTGAACGGGGCTAGCGGGGGCCAAGAGACCCAGTACTTC. Residues: CASSLNGASGGQETQYF. The variable domain in full, with the rest retrieved from reference TRBV7-7 and TRBJ2-5, is GAGVSQSPRYKVTKRGQDVTLRCDPISSHATLYWYQQALGQGPEFLTYFNYEAQPDKSGLPSDRFSAERPEGSISTLTIQRTEQRDSAMYRCASSLNGASGGQETQYFGPGTRLLVL.

The CDR3 sequence: CASSYLGFGEQYF. CDR3 sequence (DNA): TGTGCCAGCAGCTATCTAGGTTTTGGCGAGCAGTACTTC. The genes are TRBV28 and TRBJ2-7; D gene unclear. With 6 bases removed from V and 6 bases from J, the gap between germline ends came to 15 bases. Germline CDR1 reads MDHEN; CDR2 reads SYDVKM. The CDR3 extends over 13 amino acids.

The count of this clone is one. J is TRBJ2-7 and V is TRBV2; unclear D gene. Trimming removed 7 bases from V and 8 bases from J, with 18 bases in between. The CDR3 length is 13 residues. In germline, CDR1 is SNHLY, CDR2 FYNNEI. CDR3 sequence (DNA): TGTGCCAGCATGCTCCAGGCCACCTCCCAGCAGTACTTC. Protein: CASMLQATSQQYF.

The chain carries TRBV7-9 and TRBJ2-7, with no clear D. The CDR3 has 13 amino acids. V lost 7 bases and J lost 1, with 11 bases in between. Germline V gene data show CDR1 as SEHNR and CDR2 as FQNEAQ (reference sequence). CDR3 bases: TGTGCCAGCACACAGATTACTTCCTACGAGCAGTACTTC. This gives the protein CASTQITSYEQYF.

This chain joins TRBV5-1 and TRBJ2-1; 9 bases match TRBD2. V dropped 4 bases and J dropped 4; count of bases not matched to a gene: 9. From germline, CDR1 is SGHRS and CDR2 YFSETQ. The CDR3 extends over 16 amino acids. Here the CDR3 DNA reads TGCGCCAGCAGCCCTCAAATAGCGGGAGAGTACAATGAGCAGTTCTTC. As protein: CASSPQIAGEYNEQFF.

The chain joins TRBV5-6 to TRBJ2-3; D is ambiguous. Trimming shortened V by 4 bases and J by 2 bases, and 14 bases separated the two germline ends. Germline-derived CDR1 and CDR2 are SGHDT and YYEEEE. This CDR3 contains 15 residues. The CDR3 protein is CASSLRGAYTDTQYF. Here the CDR3 DNA reads TGTGCCAGCAGCCTACGTGGTGCCTACACAGATACGCAGTATTTT.

Concerning this clone: Other nucleotide sequences in the sample specify the same CDR3. J is TRBJ1-5 and V is TRBV6-6; D is uncertain. Trimming pared 4 bases from V and 1 base from J, leaving 8 bases between. Germline loops: CDR1 MNHNY, CDR2 SVGAGI (reference sequence). The CDR3 sequence is 14 residues long. This chain's CDR3 is CASSFGSSNQPQHF. Here the CDR3 DNA reads TGTGCCAGCAGTTTCGGGTCGAGCAATCAGCCCCAGCATTTT.